Listed here are 27 T cell receptor beta chains from one sample, sequenced in a study of blood T cell repertoires in COVID-19. Sequencing was performed with immunoSEQ multiplex PCR; in TCRdb, only in-frame clones are kept and a portion is missing. In the table there are 310,000 or so clones, roughly 87% of which are singletons. Sequenced material: PBMCs or T cells enriched from blood (not recorded which). The receptors here all came from a woman under 30 who had recovered from COVID-19.

This chain connects TRBV7-2 to TRBJ2-7; TRBD1 matches at 7 bases. Germline trimming cut 3 bases from V and 2 bases from J; bases unmatched to any gene: 4. CDR3 length equals 14 residues. CDR1 is SGHTA, CDR2 FQGNSA, per germline. The CDR3 DNA reads as TGTGCCAGCAGCTTCCTCCAGGGGGCCTACGAGCAGTACTTC. Protein product: CASSFLQGAYEQYF.

The rearrangement uses TRBV12-1 and TRBJ2-3; the table names TRBD2, a call not compared with the DNA. TRBV12-1 is tagged as a pseudogene. The CDR3 consists of 19 residues. CDR3 DNA: TGTGCCAGCAGCTTTGGTTCGCCCGGGACTAGCGGAGACACAGATACGCAGTATTTT. Its protein product is CASSFGSPGTSGDTDTQYF.

The chain is built from TRBV5-4 and TRBJ2-7, with D maybe TRBD2 (6 bases). The germline gives CDR1 SGHNT, CDR2 YYREEE (reference sequence). The CDR3 spans 17 residues. Trimming pared 2 bases from V and 2 bases from J, leaving 20 bases between. CDR3 sequence (DNA): TGTGCCAGCAGCTTCGCAGTTGGGACTTCTGCTCCCTACGAGCAGTACTTC. It translates to CASSFAVGTSAPYEQYF.

The V gene is TRBV6-5, the J gene TRBJ2-5, with D uncertain. The length of the CDR3 is 13 residues. Germline V gives CDR1 MNHEY, CDR2 SVGAGI. The V gene lost 0 bases and the J gene lost 3 bases, with 5 bases spanning the gap. The CDR3 coding sequence is TGTGCCAGCAGTTACTCGCCTAAAGAGACCCAGTACTTC. Translating gives CASSYSPKETQYF.

The chain is built from TRBV4-3 and TRBJ1-3; D is ambiguous. V lost 0 bases, J lost 2 bases, and 5 bases lay in between. CDR1 LGHNA and CDR2 YSLEER come from the germline V gene. The CDR3 length is 14 residues. CDR3 nucleotide sequence: TGCGCCAGCAGCCAAGATAGTACTGGAAACACCATATATTTT. This codes for CASSQDSTGNTIYF.

The rearrangement uses TRBV28 and TRBJ2-7; D unresolved. This CDR3 is 14 amino acids long. Per the germline V gene, CDR1 is MDHEN and CDR2 is SYDVKM. Trimming cost V 7 bases and J 4 bases, with 17 bases left between them. CDR3 loop: CASTTYKARYEQYF. DNA of the CDR3: TGTGCCAGCACCACCTACAAAGCGCGATACGAGCAGTACTTC.

This clone appeared a few times. V usage is TRBV4-2 and J usage is TRBJ1-2; the match to TRBD1 covers 7 bases. With V trimmed by 2 bases and J by 3 bases, 15 bases remained unmatched. CDR3 length: 18 amino acids. Germline CDR1 reads LGHNA; CDR2 reads YNFKEQ. CDR3 sequence reads: CASSQPSEGQRTHYGYTF. The CDR3 nucleotides are TGTGCCAGCAGCCAACCCTCGGAGGGACAGCGTACTCACTATGGCTACACCTTC.

J is TRBJ1-2 and V is TRBV7-2, with 7 positions matching TRBD1. The length of the CDR3 is 13 residues. After removal of 2 bases from V and 4 bases from J, the junction contained 1 base not matched to a gene. Germline V CDR1 and CDR2: SGHTA, FQGNSA. CDR3: CASSLRQGYGYTF. The CDR3 DNA follows: TGTGCCAGCAGCTTACGACAGGGCTATGGCTACACCTTC.

The chain is built from TRBV5-1 and TRBJ2-2; 8 bases fit TRBD1. The CDR3 spans 16 residues. J lost 7 bases, V lost 1 base, and 9 bases had no gene match. Germline CDR1 and CDR2: SGHRS and YFSETQ. The CDR3 DNA is TGCGCCAGCAGCTTGAGCGGACAGGGCGGCGGCGGGGAGCTGTTTTTT. As protein: CASSLSGQGGGGELFF. The whole variable domain, remainder taken from reference TRBV5-1 and TRBJ2-2, is KAGVTQTPRYLIKTRGQQVTLSCSPISGHRSVSWYQQTPGQGLQFLFEYFSETQRNKGNFPGRFSGRQFSNSRSEMNVSTLELGDSALYLCASSLSGQGGGGELFFGEGSRLTVL.

CDR3 nucleotide sequence: TGTGCCACCAGTCGATTTGACGCCGATGCTAGGACCTTC. Encoded protein: CATSRFDADARTF. The rearrangement joins TRBV24-1 to TRBJ1-2; D not certain. Germline loops: CDR1 KGHDR, CDR2 SFDVKD. V was clipped by 6 bases and J by 14 bases, with 21 bases between them. The CDR3 extends over 13 amino acids.

The V gene is TRBV6-1, the J gene TRBJ2-7; D unclear. From germline, CDR1 is MNHNS and CDR2 SASEGT. V lost 1 base to trimming and J lost 2 bases, with 3 bases between them. This CDR3 has 12 residues. CDR3 nucleotides: TGTGCCAGCAGTGAAGGAGCCTACGAGCAGTACTTC. Encoded protein: CASSEGAYEQYF.

The CDR3 nucleotides read TGCGCCAGCAGCTGGGAGACAGGGCATAACTATGGCTACACCTTC. This codes for CASSWETGHNYGYTF. The rearrangement joins TRBV5-1 to TRBJ1-2; 7 bases are shared with TRBD1. J gave up 1 base and V 3 bases, and 6 bases lay outside the gene matches. The CDR3 covers 15 residues. Germline CDR1 is SGHRS and CDR2 is YFSETQ.

The chain joins TRBV7-9 to TRBJ1-6, with no clear D. Per the germline V gene, CDR1 is SEHNR and CDR2 is FQNEAQ (reference sequence). The germline V and J ends were trimmed by 3 bases and 13 bases, with 13 bases remaining between them. There are 13 residues in the CDR3. The CDR3 loop reads CASSFTLRTPLHF. CDR3 nucleotide sequence: TGTGCCAGCAGCTTCACTCTAAGGACTCCCCTCCACTTT.

This chain links TRBV5-1 with TRBJ2-7; tentatively, D is TRBD1 (6 bases). Trimming took 3 bases from V and 5 from J, leaving 15 bases between them. Germline V gene lookup returns CDR1 SGHRS and CDR2 YFSETQ. This CDR3 is built from 14 residues. Here the CDR3 DNA reads TGCGCCAGCAGCTGGCAGGGGAAGTTTGACGAGCAGTACTTC. Translated: CASSWQGKFDEQYF.

The chain joins TRBV7-9 to TRBJ2-2; TRBD1 might be the D (5 bases). With 2 bases removed from V and 4 bases from J, the gap between germline ends came to 11 bases. The CDR3 contains 15 residues. CDR1 and CDR2 from the germline V gene are SEHNR and FQNEAQ (reference sequence). CDR3 amino acids: CASSLRGSFTGELFF. CDR3 sequence (DNA): TGTGCCAGCAGCTTAAGGGGTAGCTTCACCGGGGAGCTGTTTTTT.

The rearrangement links TRBV10-3 to TRBJ1-6, with D unclear. V lost 4 bases and J lost 2, with 6 bases in between. This CDR3 comprises 14 residues. From germline, CDR1 is ENHRY and CDR2 SYGVKD. In nucleotides, the CDR3 is TGTGCCATCAGTGGAGGAACCTATAATTCACCCCTCCACTTT. Amino acids: CAISGGTYNSPLHF.

V is TRBV9 and J is TRBJ1-1; D is perhaps TRBD1 (5 bases). The germline V gene has CDR1 SGDLS and CDR2 YYNGEE. The CDR3 contains 14 residues. Trimming shortened V by 3 bases and J by 0 bases, and 9 bases separated the two germline ends. The CDR3 bases are TGTGCCAGCAGCGCAGGGTTGATGAACACTGAAGCTTTCTTT. Protein product: CASSAGLMNTEAFF. Complete variable domain (other parts from reference TRBV9 and TRBJ1-1): DSGVTQTPKHLITATGQRVTLRCSPRSGDLSVYWYQQSLDQGLQFLIQYYNGEERAKGNILERFSAQQFPDLHSELNLSSLELGDSALYFCASSAGLMNTEAFFGQGTRLTVV.

This rearrangement joins TRBV7-6 to TRBJ1-3; D perhaps matches TRBD1 (6 bases). This CDR3 has 15 amino acids. Trimming took 5 bases from V and 8 from J, leaving 19 bases between them. Germline V CDR1 and CDR2: SGHVS, FNYEAQ. DNA of the CDR3: TGTGCCAGCAGCCTGTGGGCCAGCCCAGGGGACACCATATATTTT. Translating it yields CASSLWASPGDTIYF.

The V and J genes are TRBV5-1 and TRBJ1-2, with 9 bases matching TRBD1. J gave up 6 bases and V 4 bases, and 4 bases lay outside the gene matches. The germline V gene has CDR1 SGHRS and CDR2 YFSETQ. The CDR3 is made up of 13 amino acids. DNA for the CDR3: TGCGCCAGCAGCGTTACAGGGGGCGATGGCTACACCTTC. Its translation is CASSVTGGDGYTF.

The chain joins TRBV14 to TRBJ2-3; weak D call: TRBD2 (6 bases). Germline CDR1 SGHDN, CDR2 FVKESK. The CDR3 runs to 16 residues. The V end was cut by 5 bases, the J end by 0 bases, with 15 bases between. DNA for the CDR3: TGTGCCAGCAGCAGAGCTATAGCGGCGAGCACAGATACGCAGTATTTT. Protein sequence: CASSRAIAASTDTQYF.

The chain couples TRBV18 to TRBJ2-3; TRBD1 might be the D (5 bases). The CDR3 consists of 18 residues. Trimming cost V 2 bases and J 0 bases, with 18 bases left between them. In germline, CDR1 is KGHSH, CDR2 LQKENI. The CDR3 region has the DNA TGTGCCAGCTCACCAAGGGGAATCGACGACTCTAGCACAGATACGCAGTATTTT. Translated, it gives CASSPRGIDDSSTDTQYF. Full variable domain (remainder filled in from reference TRBV18 and TRBJ2-3): NAGVMQNPRHLVRRRGQEARLRCSPMKGHSHVYWYRQLPEEGLKFMVYLQKENIIDESGMPKERFSAEFPKEGPSILRIQQVVRGDSAAYFCASSPRGIDDSSTDTQYFGPGTRLTVL.

V usage is TRBV2 and J usage is TRBJ1-4; D is unresolved. The CDR3 is 14 amino acids. Germline V gene lookup returns CDR1 SNHLY and CDR2 FYNNEI. V dropped 11 bases and J dropped 6 bases, with 19 bases sitting between them. The CDR3 region has the DNA TGTGCCCACGTCCGCGAGGTTGGCGATGAAAAACTGTTTTTT. It encodes CAHVREVGDEKLFF.

This sequence joins TRBV25-1 and TRBJ2-1; D is possibly TRBD1 (5 bases). The CDR3 sequence is 16 residues long. Trimming stripped 1 base from V and 2 bases from J, with 12 bases between. CDR1 and CDR2 (germline): MGHDK, SYGVNS. The CDR3 loop is CASSEWGSRAYNEQFF. CDR3 sequence (DNA): TGTGCCAGCAGTGAATGGGGCAGCAGAGCCTACAATGAGCAGTTCTTC.

This clone came up once. The CDR3 DNA reads TGTGCCAGCAGTTACTCGAGGTCGGGGACAGGGATTTTTAGCAATCAGCCCCAGCATTTT. Translation: CASSYSRSGTGIFSNQPQHF. This chain connects TRBV6-2 or TRBV6-3 to TRBJ1-5; 9 bases agree with TRBD1. There are 20 residues in the CDR3. With 0 bases clipped from V and 0 bases from J, the junction kept 12 bases outside the gene matches. Germline V gene lookup returns CDR1 MNHEY and CDR2 SVGEGT.

The chain couples TRBV29-1 to TRBJ2-2; the D is unclear. V lost 4 bases and J lost 0, with 6 bases in between. From germline, CDR1 is SQVTM and CDR2 ANQGSEA. CDR3 length equals 13 residues. CDR3: CSVGATNTGELFF. The CDR3 coding sequence is TGCAGCGTTGGAGCAACGAACACCGGGGAGCTGTTTTTT.

The V gene is TRBV28, the J gene TRBJ1-5; D remains ambiguous. Germline CDR1 reads MDHEN; CDR2 reads SYDVKM. This CDR3 is 12 amino acids long. V lost 4 bases and J lost 9, with 10 bases in between. The CDR3 sequence is CASSSVQAPQHF. CDR3 bases: TGTGCCAGCAGTTCCGTCCAGGCGCCCCAGCATTTT.

V and J are TRBV12-3 or TRBV12-4 and TRBJ2-7; D not resolved. Trimming took off 2 bases at V and 3 bases at J, with 5 bases between the two ends. The CDR3 runs to 12 residues. The CDR3 region has the DNA TGTGCCAGCAGTTTAACGGTCTACGAGCAGTACTTC. It is translated as CASSLTVYEQYF.